These 31 T cell receptor beta chains share one sample of origin, sequenced in a study of blood T cell repertoires in COVID-19. Some clones are missing from TCRdb's copy, which holds only in-frame ones; the method was immunoSEQ multiplex PCR. The data contain 220,000 or so clones, roughly nine tenths of them singletons. The sequencing sample was made of PBMCs or T cells enriched from blood (not recorded which). The receptor set was obtained from a woman aged 18-29 years in a cohort exposed to, infected with or recovered from COVID-19 (not recorded which).

The genes are TRBV2 and TRBJ1-2; possible D gene TRBD1, 6 bases. The CDR3 spans 15 residues. Per the germline V gene, CDR1 is SNHLY and CDR2 is FYNNEI. The V end lost 2 bases, the J end lost 1 base, and 11 bases lay between the germline ends. The DNA of the CDR3 is TGTGCCAGCAGTGAAATAGGGGGAAATAACTATGGCTACACCTTC. It translates to CASSEIGGNNYGYTF. Full variable domain (rest looked up from reference TRBV2 and TRBJ1-2): EPEVTQTPSHQVTQMGQEVILRCVPISNHLYFYWYRQILGQKVEFLVSFYNNEISEKSEIFDDQFSVERPDGSNFTLKIRSTKLEDSAMYFCASSEIGGNNYGYTFGSGTRLTVV.

J is TRBJ2-4 and V is TRBV6-1, with D possibly TRBD2 on 5 matching bases. V lost 3 bases to trimming and J lost 11 bases, with 11 bases between them. Germline-derived CDR1 and CDR2 are MNHNS and SASEGT. The CDR3 covers 12 residues. CDR3 sequence reads: CASSDRTPFQYF. As DNA, the CDR3 is TGTGCCAGCAGTGATAGGACTCCTTTTCAGTACTTC.

The V gene is TRBV6-5, the J gene TRBJ1-1; no clear D. V lost 6 bases and J lost 2, with 16 bases in between. The germline gives CDR1 MNHEY, CDR2 SVGAGI. The CDR3 loop spans 15 amino acids. CDR3 sequence (DNA): TGTGCCAGCAGATCCAATTTTGCAGGTAACACTGAAGCTTTCTTT. It specifies CASRSNFAGNTEAFF.

This chain joins TRBV24-1 and TRBJ1-4, with 11 positions matching TRBD1. The V gene end was trimmed by 4 bases and the J gene end by 6 bases; junction bases not matched to a gene: 6. CDR3 length: 16 amino acids. CDR1 and CDR2 (germline): KGHDR, SFDVKD. The CDR3 region has the DNA TGTGCCACCAGTGACCCCCCGGGACAGGGGGATGAAAAACTGTTTTTT. It encodes CATSDPPGQGDEKLFF.

The CDR3 DNA reads TGTGCCAGCAGCCTGATGGGGGGTTCTGGAAACACCATATATTTT. Translated, it gives CASSLMGGSGNTIYF. This rearrangement joins TRBV5-8 to TRBJ1-3, with a tentative D call TRBD1 (5 bases). Germline V gene lookup returns CDR1 SGHTS and CDR2 YDEGEE. Trimming took off 4 bases at V and 1 base at J, with 12 bases between the two ends. CDR3 length: 15 amino acids.

The chain couples TRBV19 to TRBJ1-2; the match to TRBD1 covers 12 bases. This CDR3 comprises 16 residues. The junction had 10 bases not matched to a gene; V was cut back by 6 bases and J by 5 bases. Germline CDR1 and CDR2: LNHDA and SQIVND (reference sequence). The CDR3 region has the DNA TGTGCCAGTAGAAAAGGGACAGGGGGCGTAGGGTATGGCTACACCTTC. Amino acid sequence: CASRKGTGGVGYGYTF.

This chain uses TRBV5-8 with TRBJ2-2, with 14 bases aligning to TRBD2. The CDR3 covers 17 residues. J lost 2 bases, V lost 4 bases, and 4 bases had no gene match. Germline V gene lookup returns CDR1 SGHTS and CDR2 YDEGEE. CDR3 sequence: CASSKGLAGVNTGELFF. The CDR3, as DNA: TGTGCCAGCAGCAAGGGACTAGCGGGGGTAAACACCGGGGAGCTGTTTTTT.

This chain uses TRBV6-5 with TRBJ1-5; 7 bases line up with TRBD1. This CDR3 has 14 amino acids. From germline, CDR1 is MNHEY and CDR2 SVGAGI. Trimming removed 1 base from V and 10 bases from J; junction bases left unmatched: 7. As DNA, the CDR3 is TGTGCCAGCAGTTACTACGCAGGGGGATACCCCCAGCATTTT. It encodes CASSYYAGGYPQHF.

The chain links TRBV11-1 to TRBJ1-1, with TRBD1 as a possible D gene (5 bases). The ends were cut back, 5 bases at V and 6 bases at J, with 16 bases in the middle. The CDR3 totals 14 residues. Germline CDR1 and CDR2: SGHAT and FQDESV (reference sequence). CDR3 loop: CASSRGGNLAEAFF. CDR3 bases: TGTGCCAGCAGCCGCGGGGGGAATTTGGCTGAAGCTTTCTTT.

This chain joins TRBV6-2 or TRBV6-3 and TRBJ2-7, with 7 bases aligning to TRBD1. This CDR3 has 12 amino acids. Trimming cost V 6 bases and J 4 bases; bases outside gene matches: 3. Per germline, CDR1 MNHEY and CDR2 SVGEGT. CDR3 in DNA: TGTGCCAGCAGCGGCAGGGGGTACGAGCAGTACTTC. It encodes CASSGRGYEQYF.

The gene calls are TRBV11-2 and TRBJ1-1, with 11 bases aligning to TRBD1. V lost 8 bases and J lost 5; bases outside the gene matches: 16. The CDR3 is 17 amino acids. Germline V gene sequence: CDR1 SGHAT, CDR2 FQNNGV. The chain's CDR3 is CASSPFTGQGVRTEAFF. The CDR3 DNA sequence: TGTGCCAGCTCCCCGTTTACGGGACAGGGGGTTCGGACTGAAGCTTTCTTT.

There are a few counts of this clone. This chain connects TRBV5-6 to TRBJ2-7; 11 nucleotides match TRBD2. Germline CDR1 and CDR2: SGHDT and YYEEEE. Losses at the gene ends were 4 bases for V and 2 bases for J; bases not matched to a gene: 5. This CDR3 has 15 amino acids. CDR3 in DNA: TGTGCCAGCAGCCTCGGACTAGCGGGTCCCTACGAGCAGTACTTC. This encodes CASSLGLAGPYEQYF.

V is TRBV18 and J is TRBJ1-2; 9 bases match TRBD1. V shed 0 bases and J 2 bases; nucleotides not matched to a gene: 4. Germline assignment: CDR1 KGHSH and CDR2 LQKENI. This CDR3 is built from 16 residues. The DNA of the CDR3 is TGTGCCAGCTCACCACCCTTAGGACAGGGGAACTATGGCTACACCTTC. Its protein is CASSPPLGQGNYGYTF.

The genes are TRBV4-1 and TRBJ2-7; D unclear. CDR3 size: 13 residues. Germline-derived CDR1 and CDR2 are MGHRA and YSYEKL. V was trimmed by 3 bases and J by 4 bases, leaving 10 bases between them. The CDR3 protein is CASSQALLYEQYF. The CDR3 DNA reads TGCGCCAGCAGCCAGGCCCTCCTGTACGAGCAGTACTTC.

The chain has TRBV4-2 and TRBJ1-3; D unresolved. The V end was cut by 1 base, the J end by 2 bases, with 6 bases between. This CDR3 comprises 14 residues. CDR1 and CDR2 from the germline V gene are LGHNA and YNFKEQ. The CDR3 region has the DNA TGTGCCAGCAGCCAAGGATCGGCTGGAAACACCATATATTTT. It encodes CASSQGSAGNTIYF.

The chain joins TRBV15 to TRBJ1-1; no reliable D call. This CDR3 has 13 residues. Germline CDR1 LNHNV, CDR2 YYDKDF (reference sequence). Trimming took off 5 bases at V and 7 bases at J, with 14 bases between the two ends. In DNA, the CDR3 is TGTGCCACCAGCCTAGGAATGGTGAATGAAGCTTTCTTT. Its protein is CATSLGMVNEAFF.

This chain connects TRBV11-2 to TRBJ1-6; weak D call: TRBD1 (6 bases). Trimming pared 8 bases from V and 7 bases from J, leaving 12 bases between. CDR3 length equals 13 residues. The germline gives CDR1 SGHAT, CDR2 FQNNGV. CDR3 in amino acids: CASSRGGNSPLHF. CDR3 nucleotides: TGTGCCAGCTCTAGGGGGGGAAATTCACCCCTCCACTTT. The full variable domain, completed using reference TRBV11-2 and TRBJ1-6, is EAGVAQSPRYKIIEKRQSVAFWCNPISGHATLYWYQQILGQGPKLLIQFQNNGVVDDSQLPKDRFSAERLKGVDSTLKIQPAKLEDSAVYLCASSRGGNSPLHFGNGTRLTVT.

The gene calls are TRBV5-8 and TRBJ1-3; D is perhaps TRBD1 (5 bases). The V end lost 6 bases, the J end lost 1 base, and 11 bases lay between the germline ends. This CDR3 region has 14 residues. CDR1 and CDR2 (germline): SGHTS, YDEGEE. The CDR3 region is CASTLDSSGNTIYF. Written as DNA, the CDR3 is TGTGCCAGCACCCTAGACAGTTCTGGAAACACCATATATTTT.

The chain joins TRBV3-1 (or the pseudogene TRBV3-2) to TRBJ1-2; TRBD1 might be the D (5 bases). This CDR3 has 15 amino acids. V lost 2 bases to trimming and J lost 4 bases, with 14 bases between them. CDR1 is LGHDT and CDR2 is YNNKEL in the germline V gene (reference sequence). The CDR3 DNA sequence: TGTGCCAGCAGCCAACAAGGGACTACGGGCTATGGCTACACCTTC. Translating it yields CASSQQGTTGYGYTF.

V is TRBV7-3 and J is TRBJ2-1, with D possibly matching TRBD1 (5 bases). Germline V gene data show CDR1 as SGHTA and CDR2 as FQGTGA. This CDR3 has 15 amino acids. V was shortened by 2 bases and J by 0 bases, with 8 bases between the two germline ends. The CDR3 region has the DNA TGTGCCAGCAGCTTACGACAGAGCTCCTACAATGAGCAGTTCTTC. This translates into CASSLRQSSYNEQFF.

The table lists this clone with a count of one. The chain recombines TRBV11-3 with TRBJ2-5; TRBD1 aligns across 8 bases. V trimming: 4 bases; J trimming: 5 bases; junction bases outside the gene matches: 6. In germline, CDR1 is SGHNT, CDR2 YENEEA. This CDR3 comprises 14 residues. The CDR3 nucleotides read TGTGCCAGCAGCTCCCCAGGGGGCCGGGAGACCCAGTACTTC. This codes for CASSSPGGRETQYF.

This clone is a singleton in its sample. The V gene is TRBV27, the J gene TRBJ2-5, with 7 bases lining up with TRBD1. The length of the CDR3 is 15 residues. V gave up 4 bases and J gave up 5 bases; unmatched junction bases: 10. CDR1 MNHEY and CDR2 SMNVEV come from the germline V gene (reference sequence). The CDR3 spells CASSSRTGAGETQYF. Here the CDR3 DNA reads TGTGCCAGCAGTTCCCGGACAGGAGCCGGGGAGACCCAGTACTTC.

Worth noting for this clone: This sample includes further DNA sequences coding for the same CDR3. J is TRBJ2-7 and V is TRBV5-1, with no clear D. The V gene's germline CDR1 is SGHRS and CDR2 YFSETQ. This CDR3 contains 13 residues. V lost 0 bases and J 0 bases, leaving 4 bases between the germline ends. The CDR3 sequence is CASSLGSSYEQYF. The CDR3 nucleotides are TGCGCCAGCAGCTTGGGGAGCTCCTACGAGCAGTACTTC.

V usage is TRBV5-1 and J usage is TRBJ1-2; D might be TRBD1 (6 bases). Germline V gene lookup returns CDR1 SGHRS and CDR2 YFSETQ. The CDR3 loop spans 15 amino acids. Trimming cost V 4 bases and J 2 bases, with 15 bases left between them. The CDR3 nucleotides read TGCGCCAGCAGCCCGCAAACTACAGGGAACTATGGCTACACCTTC. It encodes CASSPQTTGNYGYTF.

This clone came up once. This chain joins TRBV11-3 and TRBJ2-1; TRBD2 matches at 10 bases. V was pared by 5 bases and J by 7 bases, with 11 bases of the junction left unmatched. The CDR3 sequence is 16 residues long. The germline gives CDR1 SGHNT, CDR2 YENEEA. The CDR3 loop reads CASSPRLGLASNEQFF. CDR3 DNA: TGTGCCAGCAGCCCCCGCCTGGGACTAGCGTCAAATGAGCAGTTCTTC.

In this sample, this clone turned up a few times. The J gene is TRBJ1-5, the V gene TRBV10-2; D is undetermined. This CDR3 spans 12 amino acids. Trimming cost V 7 bases and J 2 bases, with 6 bases left between them. CDR1 WSHSY and CDR2 SAAADI come from the germline V gene. CDR3 bases: TGCGCCAGCAAGTCGGGCAATCAGCCCCAGCATTTT. Protein sequence: CASKSGNQPQHF.

The V call is TRBV2, the J call TRBJ2-5; TRBD2 agrees at 9 bases. CDR3 length equals 14 residues. V shed 3 bases, J shed 1 base, and the junction held 0 bases outside the gene matches. Per the germline V gene, CDR1 is SNHLY and CDR2 is FYNNEI. CDR3 protein: CASSDSGSQETQYF. CDR3 DNA sequence: TGTGCCAGCAGTGATAGCGGGAGCCAAGAGACCCAGTACTTC. The full variable domain, rest sourced from reference TRBV2 and TRBJ2-5, is EPEVTQTPSHQVTQMGQEVILRCVPISNHLYFYWYRQILGQKVEFLVSFYNNEISEKSEIFDDQFSVERPDGSNFTLKIRSTKLEDSAMYFCASSDSGSQETQYFGPGTRLLVL.

V is TRBV9 and J is TRBJ2-2, with 13 bases identical to TRBD2. Germline values: CDR1 SGDLS, CDR2 YYNGEE. This CDR3 is 17 amino acids long. V lost 4 bases to trimming and J lost 8 bases; unmatched junction nucleotides: 11. DNA for the CDR3: TGTGCCAGCAGCCCCCAACTAGCGGGGGGGTATTCTGGGGAGCTGTTTTTT. Translating gives CASSPQLAGGYSGELFF.

This chain links TRBV18 with TRBJ1-2, with TRBD1 matching 9 bases. There are 16 residues in the CDR3. The J segment lost 0 bases and the V segment lost 3 bases, leaving 5 bases of the junction unmatched. Germline CDR1 and CDR2: KGHSH and LQKENI. The CDR3, as DNA: TGTGCCAGCTCACCTCCCGGGACAGGGACTAACTATGGCTACACCTTC. Translation: CASSPPGTGTNYGYTF.

The rearrangement uses TRBV11-2 and TRBJ2-5; 7 bases are a match to TRBD2. Germline CDR1 and CDR2: SGHAT and FQNNGV. V shed 1 base, J shed 1 base, and the junction held 6 bases outside the gene matches. The CDR3 extends over 16 amino acids. Here the CDR3 reads CASSLGYGRFQETQYF. CDR3 coding DNA: TGTGCCAGCAGCTTAGGGTACGGGAGGTTCCAAGAGACCCAGTACTTC. Combining the CDR3 with reference TRBV11-2 and TRBJ2-5 gives the whole variable domain EAGVAQSPRYKIIEKRQSVAFWCNPISGHATLYWYQQILGQGPKLLIQFQNNGVVDDSQLPKDRFSAERLKGVDSTLKIQPAKLEDSAVYLCASSLGYGRFQETQYFGPGTRLLVL.

The CDR3 loop is CASSLRVTGGYGNTIYF. CDR3 DNA sequence: TGCGCCAGCAGCTTGCGAGTTACAGGGGGTTATGGAAACACCATATATTTT. The chain uses TRBV5-1 and TRBJ1-3, with 8 bases fitting TRBD1. CDR3 length equals 17 residues. In germline, CDR1 is SGHRS, CDR2 YFSETQ. Trimming at V came to 1 base and at J to 3 bases, leaving 9 bases not matched to a gene.